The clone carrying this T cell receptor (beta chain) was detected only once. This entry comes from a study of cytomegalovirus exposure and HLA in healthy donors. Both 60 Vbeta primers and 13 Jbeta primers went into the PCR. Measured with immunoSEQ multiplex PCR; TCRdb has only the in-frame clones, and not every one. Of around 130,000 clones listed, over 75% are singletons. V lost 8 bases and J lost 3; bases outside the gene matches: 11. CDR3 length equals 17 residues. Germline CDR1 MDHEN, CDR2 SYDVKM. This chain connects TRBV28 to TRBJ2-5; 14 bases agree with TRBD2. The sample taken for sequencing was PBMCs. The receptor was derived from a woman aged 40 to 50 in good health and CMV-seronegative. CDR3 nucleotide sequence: TGTGCCAGCGGATCCTCGCCGGGACTAGCGGGAGAAGAGACCCAGTACTTC. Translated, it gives CASGSSPGLAGEETQYF.